This T cell receptor beta chain was observed in a study of blood T cell repertoires in COVID-19. About the research overall: Italy, Spain and the United States were the sources of the convalescent and acute COVID-19 samples. Sources were T cells, B-cell-depleted T cells, or PBMCs; the material itself was cDNA or gDNA.

V was pared by 4 bases and J by 11 bases, with 15 bases between. The CDR3 covers 13 residues. CDR1 is MNHEY, CDR2 SVGEGT, per germline. Authors' processing steps: For nucleated cells, counts were estimated from reference gene primer amplification. Some clones are missing from TCRdb's copy, which holds only in-frame ones; the method was immunoSEQ multiplex PCR. That table gives V, J and clone size, and the DNA gave D and trimming. The data contain under 200,000 clones, about 85% of them singletons. Sequencing used peripheral blood. The receptor was derived from a woman over 75 with acute or convalescent COVID-19. The chain uses TRBV6-2 or TRBV6-3 and TRBJ1-5, with D perhaps matching TRBD1 (6 bases). The chain's CDR3 is CASSSFGAGAQHF. CDR3 DNA: TGTGCCAGCAGTTCGTTTGGGGCAGGGGCCCAGCATTTT.